This T cell receptor (beta chain) was sequenced for a study of T-cell memory formation after mild COVID-19. TCRdb re-derived calls from the 5' RACE reads in MiXCR, one entry per CDR3 protein. The sample has 500,000 to 650,000 distinct CDR3 sequences; less than 25% are singletons. The germline V and J ends were trimmed by 6 bases and 0 bases, with 12 bases remaining between them. Germline assignment: CDR1 MNHEY and CDR2 SVGEGT. CDR3 length: 15 amino acids. The J gene is TRBJ1-5, the V gene TRBV6-2 or TRBV6-3; maybe TRBD1 (5 bases). The sequence was collected from an adult woman who had mild COVID-19 (a few samples of this study predate the infection). Cell type and time point are not known. The sequenced sample was PBMCs or a T cell subset sorted from them (not recorded which). The CDR3, as DNA: TGTGCCAGCAGCTCCCGGACAAATAGCAATCAGCCCCAGCATTTT. This sequence encodes CASSSRTNSNQPQHF.